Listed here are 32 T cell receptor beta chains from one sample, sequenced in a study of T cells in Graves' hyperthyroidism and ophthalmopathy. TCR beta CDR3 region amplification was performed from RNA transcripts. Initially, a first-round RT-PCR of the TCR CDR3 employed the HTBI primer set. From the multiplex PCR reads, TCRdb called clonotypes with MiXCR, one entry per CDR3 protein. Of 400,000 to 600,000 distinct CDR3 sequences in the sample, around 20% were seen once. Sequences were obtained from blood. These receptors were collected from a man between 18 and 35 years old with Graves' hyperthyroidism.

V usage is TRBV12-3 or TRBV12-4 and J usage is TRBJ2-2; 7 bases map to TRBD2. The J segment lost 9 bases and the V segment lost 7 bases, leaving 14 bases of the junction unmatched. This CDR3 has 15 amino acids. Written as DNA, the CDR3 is TGTGCCAGCAATATTGGGGGGAGGGCCTGGCGGGAGCTGTTTTTT. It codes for CASNIGGRAWRELFF.

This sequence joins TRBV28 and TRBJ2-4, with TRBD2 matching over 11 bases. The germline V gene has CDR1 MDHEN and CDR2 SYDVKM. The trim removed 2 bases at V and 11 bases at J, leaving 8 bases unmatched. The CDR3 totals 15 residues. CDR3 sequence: CASSLAASGGNVQYF. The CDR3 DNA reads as TGTGCCAGCAGTTTAGCGGCTAGCGGGGGGAACGTTCAGTACTTC.

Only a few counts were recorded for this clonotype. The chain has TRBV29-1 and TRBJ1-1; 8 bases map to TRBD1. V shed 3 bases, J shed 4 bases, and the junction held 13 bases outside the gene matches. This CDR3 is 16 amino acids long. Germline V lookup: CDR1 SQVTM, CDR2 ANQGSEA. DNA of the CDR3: TGCAGCGTTGAGCCCGCCAGGACAGGGTCGGCCACTGAAGCTTTCTTT. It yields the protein CSVEPARTGSATEAFF.

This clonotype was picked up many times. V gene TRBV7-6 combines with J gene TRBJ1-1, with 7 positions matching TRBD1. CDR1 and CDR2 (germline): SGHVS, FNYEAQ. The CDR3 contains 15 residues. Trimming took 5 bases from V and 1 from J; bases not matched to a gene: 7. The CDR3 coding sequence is TGTGCCAGCAGCCTTTCGACAGGGCCGAACACTGAAGCTTTCTTT. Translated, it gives CASSLSTGPNTEAFF.

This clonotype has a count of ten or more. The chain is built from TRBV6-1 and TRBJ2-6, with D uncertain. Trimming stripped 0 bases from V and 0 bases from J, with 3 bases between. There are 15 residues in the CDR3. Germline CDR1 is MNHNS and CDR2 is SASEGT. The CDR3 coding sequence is TGTGCCAGCAGTGAAGCCCTCTCTGGGGCCAACGTCCTGACTTTC. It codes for CASSEALSGANVLTF.

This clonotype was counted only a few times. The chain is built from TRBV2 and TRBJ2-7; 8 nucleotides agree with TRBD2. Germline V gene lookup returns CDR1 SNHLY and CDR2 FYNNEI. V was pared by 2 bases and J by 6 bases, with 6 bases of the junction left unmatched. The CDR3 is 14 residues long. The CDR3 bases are TGTGCCAGCAGTGAATTTTTGGCGGGAGGCGAGCAGTACTTC. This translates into CASSEFLAGGEQYF.

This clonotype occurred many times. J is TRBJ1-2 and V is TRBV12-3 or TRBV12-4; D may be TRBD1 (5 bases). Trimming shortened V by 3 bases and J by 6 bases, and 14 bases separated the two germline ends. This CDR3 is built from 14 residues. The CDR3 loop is CASSFEGAMDGYTF. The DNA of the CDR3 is TGTGCCAGCAGTTTTGAAGGGGCGATGGATGGCTACACCTTC.

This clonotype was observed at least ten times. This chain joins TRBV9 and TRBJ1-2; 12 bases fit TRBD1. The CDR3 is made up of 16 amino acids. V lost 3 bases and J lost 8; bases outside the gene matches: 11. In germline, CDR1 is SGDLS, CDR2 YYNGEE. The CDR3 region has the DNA TGTGCCAGCAGCGGGGGGACAGGGGGCATAGAAGAAGGCTACACCTTC. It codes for CASSGGTGGIEEGYTF.

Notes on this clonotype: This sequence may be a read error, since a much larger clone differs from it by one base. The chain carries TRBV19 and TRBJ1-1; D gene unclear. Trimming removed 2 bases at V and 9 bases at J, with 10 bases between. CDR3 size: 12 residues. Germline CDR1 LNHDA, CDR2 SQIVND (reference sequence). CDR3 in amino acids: CASSIYREQAFF. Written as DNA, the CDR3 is TGTGCCAGTAGTATATATCGGGAGCAAGCTTTCTTT.

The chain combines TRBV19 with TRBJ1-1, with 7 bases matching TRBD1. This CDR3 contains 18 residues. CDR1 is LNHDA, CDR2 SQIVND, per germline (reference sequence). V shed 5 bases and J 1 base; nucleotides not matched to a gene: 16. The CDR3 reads CASSPSYRDRSRNTEAFF. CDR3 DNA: TGTGCCAGTAGTCCCTCGTACCGGGACAGAAGTAGGAACACTGAAGCTTTCTTT.

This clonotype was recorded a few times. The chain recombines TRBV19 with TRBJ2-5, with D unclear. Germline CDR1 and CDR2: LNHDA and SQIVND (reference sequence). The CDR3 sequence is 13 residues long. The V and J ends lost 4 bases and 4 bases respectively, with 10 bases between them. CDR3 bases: TGTGCCAGTAGTAACCCCCCTGGAGAGACCCAGTACTTC. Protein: CASSNPPGETQYF. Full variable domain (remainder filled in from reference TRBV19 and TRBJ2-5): DGGITQSPKYLFRKEGQNVTLSCEQNLNHDAMYWYRQDPGQGLRLIYYSQIVNDFQKGDIAEGYSVSREKKESFPLTVTSAQKNPTAFYLCASSNPPGETQYFGPGTRLLVL.

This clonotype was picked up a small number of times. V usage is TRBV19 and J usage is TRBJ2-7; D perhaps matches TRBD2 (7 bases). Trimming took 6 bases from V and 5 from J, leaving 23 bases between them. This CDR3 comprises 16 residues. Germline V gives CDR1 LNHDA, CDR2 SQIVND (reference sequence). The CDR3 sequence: CASSPWGGQGIHEQYF. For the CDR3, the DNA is TGTGCCAGTAGCCCTTGGGGGGGACAAGGCATCCACGAGCAGTACTTC.

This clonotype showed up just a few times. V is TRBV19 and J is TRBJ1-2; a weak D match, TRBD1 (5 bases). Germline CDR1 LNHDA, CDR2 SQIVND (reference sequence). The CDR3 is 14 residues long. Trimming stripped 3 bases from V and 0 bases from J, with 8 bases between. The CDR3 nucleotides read TGTGCCAGTAGTATTAAGGGGACTAACTATGGCTACACCTTC. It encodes CASSIKGTNYGYTF.

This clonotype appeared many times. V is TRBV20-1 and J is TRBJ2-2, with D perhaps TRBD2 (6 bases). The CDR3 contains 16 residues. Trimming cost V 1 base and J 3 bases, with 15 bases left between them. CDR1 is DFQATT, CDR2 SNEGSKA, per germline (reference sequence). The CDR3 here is CSARGLGGLDTGELFF. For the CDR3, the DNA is TGCAGTGCTAGAGGCTTGGGGGGTCTGGACACCGGGGAGCTGTTTTTT.

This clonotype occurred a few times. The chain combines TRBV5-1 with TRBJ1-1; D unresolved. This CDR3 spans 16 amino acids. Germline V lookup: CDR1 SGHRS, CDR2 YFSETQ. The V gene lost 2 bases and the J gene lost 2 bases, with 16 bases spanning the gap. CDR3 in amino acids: CASSLKTFAANTEAFF. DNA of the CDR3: TGCGCCAGCAGCTTAAAGACCTTCGCGGCAAACACTGAAGCTTTCTTT. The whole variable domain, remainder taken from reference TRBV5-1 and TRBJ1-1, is KAGVTQTPRYLIKTRGQQVTLSCSPISGHRSVSWYQQTPGQGLQFLFEYFSETQRNKGNFPGRFSGRQFSNSRSEMNVSTLELGDSALYLCASSLKTFAANTEAFFGQGTRLTVV.

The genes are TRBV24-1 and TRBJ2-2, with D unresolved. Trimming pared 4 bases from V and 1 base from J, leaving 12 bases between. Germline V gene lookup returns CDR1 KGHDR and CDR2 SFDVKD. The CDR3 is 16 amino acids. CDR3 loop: CATSDPRAQNTGELFF. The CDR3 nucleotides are TGTGCCACCAGTGACCCCCGGGCCCAGAACACCGGGGAGCTGTTTTTT.

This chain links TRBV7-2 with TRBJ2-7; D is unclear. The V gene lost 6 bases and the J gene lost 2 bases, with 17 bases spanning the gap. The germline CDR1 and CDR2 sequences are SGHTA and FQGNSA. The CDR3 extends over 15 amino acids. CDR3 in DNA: TGTGCCAGCAGACGACCGGACGGACCGACCTACGAGCAGTACTTC. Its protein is CASRRPDGPTYEQYF. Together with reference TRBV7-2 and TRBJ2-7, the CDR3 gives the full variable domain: GAGVSQSPSNKVTEKGKDVELRCDPISGHTALYWYRQSLGQGLEFLIYFQGNSAPDKSGLPSDRFSAERTGGSVSTLTIQRTQQEDSAVYLCASRRPDGPTYEQYFGPGTRLTVT.

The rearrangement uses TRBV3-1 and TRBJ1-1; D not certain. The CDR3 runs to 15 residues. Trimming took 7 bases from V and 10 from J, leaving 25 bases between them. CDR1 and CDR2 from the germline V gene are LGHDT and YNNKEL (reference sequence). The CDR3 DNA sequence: TGTGCCAGCAACCATCAAAGAGAGGGTTTAAGTGGAGCTTTCTTT. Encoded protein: CASNHQREGLSGAFF.

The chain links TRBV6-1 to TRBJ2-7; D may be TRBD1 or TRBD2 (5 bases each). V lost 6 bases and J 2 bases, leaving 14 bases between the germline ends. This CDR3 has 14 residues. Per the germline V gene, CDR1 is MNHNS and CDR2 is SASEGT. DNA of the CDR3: TGTGCCAGCAGCCCTTCCGGGGACGCCTACGAGCAGTACTTC. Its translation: CASSPSGDAYEQYF.

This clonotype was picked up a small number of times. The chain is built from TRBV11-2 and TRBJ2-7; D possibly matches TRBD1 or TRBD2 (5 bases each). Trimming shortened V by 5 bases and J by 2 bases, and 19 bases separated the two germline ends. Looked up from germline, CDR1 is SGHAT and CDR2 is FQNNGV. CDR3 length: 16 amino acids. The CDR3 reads CASSQPFRDQAYEQYF. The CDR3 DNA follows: TGTGCCAGCAGCCAACCATTCCGGGACCAGGCCTACGAGCAGTACTTC. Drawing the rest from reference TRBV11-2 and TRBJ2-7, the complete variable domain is EAGVAQSPRYKIIEKRQSVAFWCNPISGHATLYWYQQILGQGPKLLIQFQNNGVVDDSQLPKDRFSAERLKGVDSTLKIQPAKLEDSAVYLCASSQPFRDQAYEQYFGPGTRLTVT.

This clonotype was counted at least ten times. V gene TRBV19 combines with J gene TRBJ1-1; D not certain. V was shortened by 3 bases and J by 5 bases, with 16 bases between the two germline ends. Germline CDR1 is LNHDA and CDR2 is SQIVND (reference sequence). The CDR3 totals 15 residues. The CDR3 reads CASSMGTLSITEAFF. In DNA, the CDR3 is TGTGCCAGTAGTATGGGAACACTCTCGATAACTGAAGCTTTCTTT.

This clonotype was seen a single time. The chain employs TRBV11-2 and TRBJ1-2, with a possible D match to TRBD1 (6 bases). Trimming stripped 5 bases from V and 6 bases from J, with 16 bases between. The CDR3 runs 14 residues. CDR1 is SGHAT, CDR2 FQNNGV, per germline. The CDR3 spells CASSRGDRLDGYTF. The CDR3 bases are TGTGCCAGCAGCCGGGGAGACAGGCTCGATGGCTACACCTTC.

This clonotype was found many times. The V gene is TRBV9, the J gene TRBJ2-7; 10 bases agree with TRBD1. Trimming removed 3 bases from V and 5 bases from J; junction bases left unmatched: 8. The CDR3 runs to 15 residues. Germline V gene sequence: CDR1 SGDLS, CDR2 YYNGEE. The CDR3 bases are TGTGCCAGCAGCGGACCCGGGACAGGGGTACACGAGCAGTACTTC. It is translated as CASSGPGTGVHEQYF.

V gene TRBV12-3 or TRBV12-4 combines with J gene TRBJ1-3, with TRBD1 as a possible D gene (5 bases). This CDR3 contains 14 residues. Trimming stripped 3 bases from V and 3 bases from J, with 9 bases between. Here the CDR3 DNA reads TGTGCCAGCAGTTTCCGAGGGGTTGGAAACACCATATATTTT. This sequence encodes CASSFRGVGNTIYF.

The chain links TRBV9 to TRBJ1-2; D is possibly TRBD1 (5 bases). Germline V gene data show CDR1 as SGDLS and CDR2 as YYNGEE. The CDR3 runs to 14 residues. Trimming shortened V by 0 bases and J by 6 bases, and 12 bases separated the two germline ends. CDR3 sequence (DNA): TGTGCCAGCAGCGTAGGGGCAGGGAGGAATGGCTACACCTTC. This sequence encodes CASSVGAGRNGYTF.

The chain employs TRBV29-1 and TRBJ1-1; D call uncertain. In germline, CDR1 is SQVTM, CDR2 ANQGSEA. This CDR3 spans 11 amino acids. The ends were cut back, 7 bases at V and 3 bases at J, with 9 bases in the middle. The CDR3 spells CSAGPYTEAFF. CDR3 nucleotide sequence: TGCAGCGCTGGACCTTACACTGAAGCTTTCTTT.

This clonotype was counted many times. The CDR3 loop is CSVAGLAGVPYEQYF. Here the CDR3 DNA reads TGCAGCGTTGCGGGGCTAGCGGGGGTACCCTACGAGCAGTACTTC. The rearrangement links TRBV29-1 to TRBJ2-7; 10 nucleotides align to TRBD2. The CDR3 loop spans 15 amino acids. Germline trimming cut 4 bases from V and 2 bases from J; bases unmatched to any gene: 8. Germline loops: CDR1 SQVTM, CDR2 ANQGSEA.

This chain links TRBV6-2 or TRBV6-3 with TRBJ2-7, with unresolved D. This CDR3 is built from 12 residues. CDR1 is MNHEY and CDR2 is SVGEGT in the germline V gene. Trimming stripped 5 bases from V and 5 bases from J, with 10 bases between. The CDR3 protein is CASSPTPDEQYF. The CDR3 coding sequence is TGTGCCAGCAGTCCCACACCAGACGAGCAGTACTTC.

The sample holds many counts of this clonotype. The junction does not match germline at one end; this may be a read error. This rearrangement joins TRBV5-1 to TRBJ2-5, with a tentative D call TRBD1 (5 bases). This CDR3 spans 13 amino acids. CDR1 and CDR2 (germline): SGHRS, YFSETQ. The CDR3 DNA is TGTGCCAGCAGCAAGGGGCTCCAAGAGACCCAGTACTTC. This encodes CASSKGLQETQYF.

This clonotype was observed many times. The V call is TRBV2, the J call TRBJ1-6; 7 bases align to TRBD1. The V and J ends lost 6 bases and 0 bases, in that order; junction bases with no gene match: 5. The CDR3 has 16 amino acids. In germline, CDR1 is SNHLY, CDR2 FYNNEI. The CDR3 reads CASRDRMSSYNSPLHF. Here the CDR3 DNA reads TGTGCCAGCAGGGACAGGATGAGCTCCTATAATTCACCCCTCCACTTT.

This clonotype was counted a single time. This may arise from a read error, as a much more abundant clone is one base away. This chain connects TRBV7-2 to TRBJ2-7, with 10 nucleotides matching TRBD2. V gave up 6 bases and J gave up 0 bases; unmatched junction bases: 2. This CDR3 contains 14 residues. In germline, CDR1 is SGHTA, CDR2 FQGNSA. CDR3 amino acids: CASRGTSDSYEQYF. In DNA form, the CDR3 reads TGTGCCAGCAGGGGGACTAGCGACTCCTACGAGCAGTACTTC.

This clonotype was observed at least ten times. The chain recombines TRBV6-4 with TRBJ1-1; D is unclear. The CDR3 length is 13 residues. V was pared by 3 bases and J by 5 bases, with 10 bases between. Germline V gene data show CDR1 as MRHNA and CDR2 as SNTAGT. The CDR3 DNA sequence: TGTGCCAGCAGTGAGCGGCCGAGTACTGAAGCTTTCTTT. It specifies CASSERPSTEAFF.